This T cell receptor (beta chain) is drawn from a study of T cell responses to AZD1222 COVID-19 vaccine. TCRdb's table, derived via immunoSEQ multiplex PCR, lists solely in-frame clones and lacks some. The sample has about 130,000 clones, about 91% seen once. Losses at the gene ends were 3 bases for V and 4 bases for J; bases not matched to a gene: 10. This CDR3 has 17 residues. Germline V lookup: CDR1 LGHNA, CDR2 YSLEER. This clonotype was obtained from an adult in good health. The chain combines TRBV4-3 with TRBJ2-1; 9 nucleotides line up with TRBD1. The specimen comprised peripheral blood, sampled on day 0 of AZD1222 vaccination. The CDR3 loop is CASSQETGDREYNEQFF. In DNA, the CDR3 is TGCGCCAGCAGCCAGGAAACGGGGGACAGGGAATACAATGAGCAGTTCTTC.